A selection of T cell receptor beta chains follows, all from one sample in a study of blood T cell repertoires in COVID-19. TCRdb keeps only in-frame clones here, not all; method: immunoSEQ multiplex PCR. In the table there are more than 85,000 clones, 60% to 80% of which are singletons. Source material: peripheral blood. The receptor set was obtained from a woman aged 80 or over with active or convalescent COVID-19. CDR3s include the opening cysteine and the closing phenylalanine or tryptophan. D genes are given only for firm matches. Not all rows give a size; the values are once, few, many and, for expanded clones, a class.

abundance	v_gene	d_gene	j_gene	CDR3nt	CDR3aa
NA	TRBV5-1	TRBD1	TRBJ1-2	TGCGCCAGCAGTTTCTGGGACAGTGGGGGCTACACCTTC	CASSFWDSGGYTF
once	TRBV7-2	TRBD1	TRBJ2-3	TGTGCCAGCAGTCGGGACAGGGGCACAGATACGCAGTATTTT	CASSRDRGTDTQYF
NA	TRBV9	TRBD1	TRBJ2-5	TGTGCCAGCAGCGGCCGGGACAGGGGTCGGGAGACCCAGTACTTC	CASSGRDRGRETQYF
NA	TRBV2	NA	TRBJ1-2	TGTGCCAGCAGTGCGCTCGGGGGTACCTATGGCTACACCTTC	CASSALGGTYGYTF
NA	TRBV30	NA	TRBJ2-1	TGTGCCTGGAATGGGGGGAGGACGCTGTTTAACAATGAGCAGTTCTTC	CAWNGGRTLFNNEQFF
NA	TRBV2	NA	TRBJ1-2	TGTGCCAGCGCTGCGGAGGCTTCCCTCTATGGCTACACCTTC	CASAAEASLYGYTF
few	TRBV7-9	NA	TRBJ1-1	TGTGCCAGCAGCTTAGAGGCTGGGCACACTGAAGCTTTCTTT	CASSLEAGHTEAFF
NA	TRBV29-1	TRBD1	TRBJ1-1	TGCAGCGTTCGACGCCACGACAGGGACACTGAAGCTTTCTTT	CSVRRHDRDTEAFF
NA	TRBV9	TRBD1	TRBJ1-6	TGTGCCAGCAGCGTAATAGGACAGGGCGATTCACCCCTCCACTTT	CASSVIGQGDSPLHF
NA	TRBV5-6	NA	TRBJ2-1	TGTGCCAGCAGGACAGGACCGATTGGTAATGAGCAGTTCTTC	CASRTGPIGNEQFF
NA	TRBV9	NA	TRBJ1-5	TGTGCCAGCAGCCCCGCGGGGGGCAATCAGCCCCAGCATTTT	CASSPAGGNQPQHF
NA	TRBV28	TRBD2	TRBJ2-1	TGTGCCGGATCCACTAGCGGGAGTTATAATGAGCAGTTCTTC	CAGSTSGSYNEQFF
NA	TRBV20-1	TRBD1	TRBJ2-5	TGCAGTGCTAGTGAAGACAGGGTCGGGGAGACCCAGTACTTC	CSASEDRVGETQYF
NA	TRBV3-1/TRBV3-2	NA	TRBJ2-5	TGTGCCAGCAGCCATATCCCCCAAGAGACCCAGTACTTC	CASSHIPQETQYF
few	TRBV6-5	TRBD2	TRBJ2-3	TGTGCCAGCAGGCGCACTAGCGATAGAGATACGCAGTATTTT	CASRRTSDRDTQYF
NA	TRBV10-2	TRBD1	TRBJ1-2	TGCGCCAGCAGTGGGACAGGGGACGGCTATGGCTACACCTTC	CASSGTGDGYGYTF